A selection of T cell receptor beta chains follows, all from one sample in a study of T cells in localized non-small cell lung cancer. Data came from immunoSEQ multiplex PCR; TCRdb stores just in-frame clones and leaves some out. The sample lists under 30,000 clones, 80% to 90% seen once, with 10% to 13% in the top ten. Sequenced material: peripheral blood, taken before any cancer treatment. The receptor set was obtained from a woman aged 35 to 70 with stage I lung adenocarcinoma. Both conserved end residues are trimmed from each CDR3. The size field is filled for only some rows; it gives once, few, many or a size class.

>NA|TRBV5-6
ASSLMTSGTYEQY
>few|TRBV19
ASSPGWNQPQH
>NA|TRBV28
ASSFLGQQETQY
>NA|TRBV7-3
ASSLGGGAAGANVLT
>NA|TRBV27
ASSSWDGKNTEAF
>NA|TRBV5-5
ASSFFSGDNQPQH
>NA|TRBV7-2
ASSLMGGGEPQH
>NA|TRBV7-2
ASSLAWGYGYT
>NA|TRBV18
ASSPFDSGGPEAF
>NA|TRBV6-5
ASSADPSSYNEQF
>NA|TRBV28
ASSVDYSGNTIY
>NA|TRBV19
ASSSDRNYGYT
>NA|TRBV27
ATGALGVETQY
>NA|TRBV9
ASSLLAATDTQY
>NA|TRBV7-8
ASSFEHEKLF
>NA|TRBV4-1
ASSPKKDSLKVSNQPQH
>NA|TRBV19
ASSITRSGNTIY
>NA|TRBV5-1
ASSLMGPEAF
>NA|TRBV6-5
ASSSGQDPTYSPLH
>NA|TRBV13
ASSQRRGTNYGYT
>NA|TRBV19
ASSIDPGVVNQPQH
>NA|TRBV11-2
ASSPGIPTDTQY
>NA|TRBV28
ASSFHQRSAGANVLT
>once|TRBV4-1
ASSQDWGVEQPQH
>few|TRBV5-1
ASSRGTTGREQY
>NA|TRBV19
ASSIFGGNTYEQY
>few|TRBV28
ATEYREAF
>NA|TRBV7-9
ASSSFNEQF
>once|TRBV7-9
ASSFYGQAGDEQF
>NA|TRBV28
ASSWARAGGRGEQY
>NA|TRBV6-6
ASSFREEAF
>NA|TRBV5-1
ASSSPRNDEQF
>NA|TRBV4-2
ASSQGLSPYNEQF
>NA|TRBV11-2
ASALPGTLGTEAF
>NA|TRBV27
ASSPMIGRDYEQY
>NA|TRBV9
ASSPQRGMEKLF
>NA|TRBV7-2
ASRPLGAGGSYGYT
>NA|TRBV5-6
ASSSSGYEQY
>NA|TRBV4-3
ASSQGGLQPQH
>NA|TRBV29-1
SVVGSQRGYEQH
>NA|TRBV4-2
ASSQRGQGSGNTIY
>NA|TRBV7-6
ASSPWINQPQH
>NA|TRBV12-5
ASGPGLAGTQETQY
>NA|TRBV11-2
ASSSYENTGELF
>NA|TRBV7-2
ASSLQGSNTEAF
>NA|TRBV10-3
AIRDREETQY
>NA|TRBV19
ASSTGMLDTGELF
>NA|TRBV7-2
ASSSRGIYGYT
>NA|TRBV4-3
ASSQESGHSDNEQF
>NA|TRBV19
ASSPRTGVRLRSYEQY
>few|TRBV28
ASSLTGGNEKLF
>NA|TRBV6-5
ASSYSGGRARETQY
>NA|TRBV5-5
ASTSPGLAQETQY
>few|TRBV28
ASSLRDDSNQPQH
>NA|TRBV2
ASSDQGRGNTIY
>NA|TRBV7-2
ASSLATGAYEQY
>once|TRBV18
ASSPPKVSDEAF
>NA|TRBV19
ASSPSDRGGYT